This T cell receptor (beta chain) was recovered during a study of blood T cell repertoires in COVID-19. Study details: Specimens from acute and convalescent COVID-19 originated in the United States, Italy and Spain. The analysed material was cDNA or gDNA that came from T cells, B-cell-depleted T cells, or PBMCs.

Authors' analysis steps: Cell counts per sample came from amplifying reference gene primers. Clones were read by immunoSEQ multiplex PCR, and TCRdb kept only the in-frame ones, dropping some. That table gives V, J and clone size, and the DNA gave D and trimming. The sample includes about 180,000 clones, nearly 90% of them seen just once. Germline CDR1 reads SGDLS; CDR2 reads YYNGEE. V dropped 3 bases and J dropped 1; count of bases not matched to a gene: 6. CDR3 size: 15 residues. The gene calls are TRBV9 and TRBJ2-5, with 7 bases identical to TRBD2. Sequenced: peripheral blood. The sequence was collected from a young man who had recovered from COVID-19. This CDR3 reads CASSGDSSGQETQYF. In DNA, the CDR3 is TGTGCCAGCAGCGGGGATTCTAGCGGCCAAGAGACCCAGTACTTC.